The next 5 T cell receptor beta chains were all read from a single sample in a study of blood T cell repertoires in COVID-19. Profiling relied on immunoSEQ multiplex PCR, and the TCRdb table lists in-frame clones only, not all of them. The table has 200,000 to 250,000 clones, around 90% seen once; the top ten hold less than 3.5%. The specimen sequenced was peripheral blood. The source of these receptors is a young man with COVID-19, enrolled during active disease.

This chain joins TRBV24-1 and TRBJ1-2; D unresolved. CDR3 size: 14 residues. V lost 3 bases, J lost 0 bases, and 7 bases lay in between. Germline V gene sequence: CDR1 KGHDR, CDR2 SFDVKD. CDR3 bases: TGTGCCACCAGTGATCCAAGCCCTAACTATGGCTACACCTTC. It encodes CATSDPSPNYGYTF.

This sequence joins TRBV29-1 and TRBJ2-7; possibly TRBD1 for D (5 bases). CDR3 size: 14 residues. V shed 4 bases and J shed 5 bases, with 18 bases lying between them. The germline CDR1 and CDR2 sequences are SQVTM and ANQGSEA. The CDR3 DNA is TGCAGCGTTGTTAGACAGATCGTTCCCCACGAGCAGTACTTC. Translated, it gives CSVVRQIVPHEQYF.

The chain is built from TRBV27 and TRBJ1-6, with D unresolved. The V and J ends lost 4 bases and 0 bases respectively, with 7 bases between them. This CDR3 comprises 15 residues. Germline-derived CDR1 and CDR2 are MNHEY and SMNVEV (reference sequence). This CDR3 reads CASSSVSSYNSPLHF. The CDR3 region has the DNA TGTGCCAGCAGTTCGGTTAGCTCCTATAATTCACCCCTCCACTTT.

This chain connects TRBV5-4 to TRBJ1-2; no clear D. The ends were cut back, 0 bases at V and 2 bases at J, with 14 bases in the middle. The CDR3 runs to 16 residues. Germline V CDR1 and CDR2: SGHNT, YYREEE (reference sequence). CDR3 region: CASSLASRPGNYGYTF. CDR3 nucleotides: TGTGCCAGCAGCTTGGCCTCTCGGCCGGGGAACTATGGCTACACCTTC.

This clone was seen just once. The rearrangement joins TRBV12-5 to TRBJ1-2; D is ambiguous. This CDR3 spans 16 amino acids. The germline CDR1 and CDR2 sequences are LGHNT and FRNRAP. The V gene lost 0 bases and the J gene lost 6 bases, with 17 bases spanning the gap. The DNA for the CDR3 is TGTGCTAGTGGTTTGGTACTAGGTCAGGAGATTGATGGCTACACCTTC. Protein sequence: CASGLVLGQEIDGYTF. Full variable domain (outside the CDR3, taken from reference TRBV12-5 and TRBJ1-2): DARVTQTPRHKVTEMGQEVTMRCQPILGHNTVFWYRQTMMQGLELLAYFRNRAPLDDSGMPKDRFSAEMPDATLATLKIQPSEPRDSAVYFCASGLVLGQEIDGYTFGSGTRLTVV.